This passage covers 9 T cell receptor beta chains from one sample sequenced in a study of blood T cell repertoires in COVID-19. Sequencing used immunoSEQ multiplex PCR; TCRdb keeps in-frame clones, though not all of them. The data hold fewer than 300,000 clones, with about nine tenths observed a single time. The sample taken for sequencing was PBMCs or T cells enriched from blood (not recorded which). The receptor source for this set is a young man who had recovered from COVID-19.

This clone turned up a few times. The chain joins TRBV5-4 to TRBJ2-1; 10 nucleotides align to TRBD2. V shed 1 base and J 12 bases; nucleotides not matched to a gene: 10. The CDR3 runs to 15 residues. CDR1 is SGHNT and CDR2 is YYREEE in the germline V gene (reference sequence). The CDR3 region is CASSLSSAGGGLQFF. As DNA, the CDR3 is TGTGCCAGCAGCTTGTCCTCAGCGGGAGGGGGACTGCAGTTCTTC.

The rearrangement joins TRBV29-1 to TRBJ2-1, with TRBD2 matching over 9 bases. Per the germline V gene, CDR1 is SQVTM and CDR2 is ANQGSEA. The CDR3 is made up of 13 amino acids. Trimming at V came to 7 bases and at J to 9 bases, leaving 10 bases not matched to a gene. CDR3 region: CSAWLAGRIEQFF. CDR3 nucleotides: TGCAGCGCCTGGCTAGCGGGAAGGATTGAGCAGTTCTTC.

The chain is built from TRBV7-9 and TRBJ1-2; no clear D. V was clipped by 0 bases and J by 3 bases, with 11 bases between them. Germline V gene data show CDR1 as SEHNR and CDR2 as FQNEAQ (reference sequence). The CDR3 length is 15 residues. The CDR3 nucleotides read TGTGCCAGCAGCTTAGCGCGAGGGAGTGACTATGGCTACACCTTC. Amino acid sequence: CASSLARGSDYGYTF.

This clone was counted only a few times. V is TRBV27 and J is TRBJ1-4; 7 bases map to TRBD1. The CDR3 spans 14 residues. After removal of 2 bases from V and 3 bases from J, the junction contained 0 bases not matched to a gene. In germline, CDR1 is MNHEY, CDR2 SMNVEV (reference sequence). Here the CDR3 reads CASSLQGANEKLFF. CDR3 nucleotides: TGTGCCAGCAGTTTACAGGGGGCTAATGAAAAACTGTTTTTT.

This chain links TRBV12-5 with TRBJ2-2; TRBD1 might be the D (6 bases). The CDR3 runs to 15 residues. Germline CDR1 LGHNT, CDR2 FRNRAP. Between the trimmed V and J ends, which lost 2 bases and 11 bases, there was a span of 18 bases. CDR3 loop: CASGLPGAISSELFF. The CDR3 nucleotides read TGTGCTAGTGGTTTGCCAGGGGCCATCTCCAGCGAGCTGTTTTTT.

The sample holds one count of this clone. The chain has TRBV7-9 and TRBJ2-3; 7 bases fit TRBD2. V trimming: 4 bases; J trimming: 2 bases; junction bases outside the gene matches: 12. The CDR3 loop spans 17 amino acids. Germline CDR1 and CDR2: SEHNR and FQNEAQ (reference sequence). The CDR3 DNA is TGTGCCAGCAGCTCTCTTCGGGAGGCGGGTCCCACAGATACGCAGTATTTT. Protein product: CASSSLREAGPTDTQYF. Full variable domain (rest looked up from reference TRBV7-9 and TRBJ2-3): DTGVSQNPRHKITKRGQNVTFRCDPISEHNRLYWYRQTLGQGPEFLTYFQNEAQLEKSRLLSDRFSAERPKGSFSTLEIQRTEQGDSAMYLCASSSLREAGPTDTQYFGPGTRLTVL.

The J gene is TRBJ2-7, the V gene TRBV11-2; D is perhaps TRBD2 (5 bases). This CDR3 has 12 amino acids. Per germline, CDR1 SGHAT and CDR2 FQNNGV. V lost 2 bases to trimming and J lost 4 bases, with 6 bases between them. The CDR3 bases are TGTGCCAGCAGCTTAAGAGGGTACGAGCAGTACTTC. It translates to CASSLRGYEQYF.

This rearrangement joins TRBV9 to TRBJ1-1; D is unclear. Per the germline V gene, CDR1 is SGDLS and CDR2 is YYNGEE. The CDR3 spans 14 residues. Trimming cost V 0 bases and J 6 bases, with 12 bases left between them. CDR3 amino acids: CASSVGPEDPEAFF. CDR3 nucleotides: TGTGCCAGCAGCGTAGGGCCCGAGGATCCTGAAGCTTTCTTT.

The chain is built from TRBV5-1 and TRBJ1-2; TRBD1 matches at 7 bases. This CDR3 contains 16 residues. The V and J ends lost 4 bases and 4 bases, in that order; junction bases with no gene match: 13. CDR1 is SGHRS, CDR2 YFSETQ, per germline. DNA of the CDR3: TGCGCCAGCAGCGGAGGGACAGTCACACAGTCCTATGGCTACACCTTC. Translating gives CASSGGTVTQSYGYTF. Based on the CDR3 plus reference TRBV5-1 and TRBJ1-2, the full variable domain is KAGVTQTPRYLIKTRGQQVTLSCSPISGHRSVSWYQQTPGQGLQFLFEYFSETQRNKGNFPGRFSGRQFSNSRSEMNVSTLELGDSALYLCASSGGTVTQSYGYTFGSGTRLTVV.